A single sample gave rise to the 20 T cell receptor beta chains below, sequenced in a study of T cell responses to AZD1222 COVID-19 vaccine. Clones were sequenced by immunoSEQ multiplex PCR, and TCRdb holds only the in-frame ones, with some missing. The sample records fewer than 150,000 clones, around 89% being singletons. The sequences come from peripheral blood, collected on day 0 of AZD1222 vaccination. The receptor set was obtained from an adult in good health.

This chain connects TRBV3-1 (or the pseudogene TRBV3-2) to TRBJ1-2; no definite D call. Trimming pared 0 bases from V and 5 bases from J, leaving 13 bases between. Germline CDR1 reads LGHDT; CDR2 reads YNNKEL (reference sequence). This CDR3 region has 15 residues. The CDR3 reads CASSQDPGRTYGYTF. For the CDR3, the DNA is TGTGCCAGCAGCCAAGATCCAGGCCGAACTTATGGCTACACCTTC.

This clone showed up just once. This sequence joins TRBV29-1 and TRBJ1-6; TRBD1 might be the D (5 bases). This CDR3 contains 13 residues. CDR1 and CDR2 (germline): SQVTM, ANQGSEA. The V end lost 4 bases, the J end lost 7 bases, and 11 bases lay between the germline ends. The CDR3 protein is CSVGQGTNSPLHF. The CDR3 DNA is TGCAGCGTTGGTCAGGGAACAAATTCACCCCTCCACTTT.

V and J are TRBV10-1 and TRBJ1-1; 7 positions match TRBD1. J lost 4 bases, V lost 2 bases, and 4 bases had no gene match. Germline V gene data show CDR1 as WNHNN and CDR2 as SYGVQD (reference sequence). The CDR3 runs 14 residues. CDR3 protein: CASSEDGQATEAFF. In nucleotides, the CDR3 is TGCGCCAGCAGTGAGGACGGACAGGCCACTGAAGCTTTCTTT.

CDR3 bases: TGTGCCAGCAGCTTAGGGCGGGAGGGCCAAGAGACCCAGTACTTC. It translates to CASSLGREGQETQYF. The chain is built from TRBV11-2 and TRBJ2-5; TRBD2 agrees at 9 bases. The CDR3 extends over 15 amino acids. The V segment lost 1 base and the J segment 1 base; nucleotides outside the gene matches: 1. Germline V gene data show CDR1 as SGHAT and CDR2 as FQNNGV.

This clone was recorded once. The rearrangement links TRBV28 to TRBJ1-1; D is undetermined. Germline-derived CDR1 and CDR2 are MDHEN and SYDVKM. The CDR3 totals 15 residues. Trimming shortened V by 6 bases and J by 2 bases, and 16 bases separated the two germline ends. The CDR3 DNA follows: TGTGCCAGCAGCCTAGGTGGGGTTTCAAACACTGAAGCTTTCTTT. Its protein is CASSLGGVSNTEAFF.

The genes are TRBV30 and TRBJ2-7; maybe TRBD1 (5 bases). This CDR3 has 13 amino acids. Germline lookup yields CDR1 GTSNPN and CDR2 SVGIG (reference sequence). V was cut by 2 bases and J by 3 bases, with 11 bases left in between. This chain's CDR3 is CAWSLGPVYEQYF. Here the CDR3 DNA reads TGTGCCTGGAGTCTGGGGCCTGTCTACGAGCAGTACTTC.

This clone was seen a few times. The chain combines TRBV2 with TRBJ1-6; D uncertain. The CDR3 spans 10 residues. The germline CDR1 and CDR2 sequences are SNHLY and FYNNEI. V lost 8 bases to trimming and J lost 8 bases, with 4 bases between them. The CDR3 loop is CASGYSPLHF. Written as DNA, the CDR3 is TGTGCCAGCGGATATTCACCCCTCCACTTT.

This rearrangement joins TRBV7-9 to TRBJ1-1; D ambiguous. CDR1 and CDR2 from the germline V gene are SEHNR and FQNEAQ (reference sequence). This CDR3 has 15 amino acids. V gave up 2 bases and J gave up 1 base, with 11 bases separating them. The chain's CDR3 is CASSLLPERNTEAFF. CDR3 nucleotide sequence: TGTGCCAGCAGCTTACTACCGGAACGGAACACTGAAGCTTTCTTT.

The chain carries TRBV11-2 and TRBJ1-2; a possible D gene is TRBD1 (5 bases). Trimming removed 5 bases at V and 6 bases at J, with 13 bases between. There are 13 residues in the CDR3. Germline values: CDR1 SGHAT, CDR2 FQNNGV. The CDR3 protein is CASSVGTRNGYTF. CDR3 bases: TGTGCCAGCAGCGTCGGGACGCGGAATGGCTACACCTTC.

V usage is TRBV4-1 and J usage is TRBJ1-6; D call uncertain. Looked up from germline, CDR1 is MGHRA and CDR2 is YSYEKL. This CDR3 spans 15 amino acids. V was clipped by 3 bases and J by 9 bases, with 15 bases between them. This CDR3 is CASSQFPVGRSPLHF. DNA of the CDR3: TGCGCCAGCAGCCAGTTCCCGGTAGGGCGTTCACCCCTCCACTTT.

V is TRBV6-5 and J is TRBJ2-7, with D possibly TRBD2 on 6 matching bases. Germline assignment: CDR1 MNHEY and CDR2 SVGAGI. The CDR3 is 15 amino acids. V was trimmed by 7 bases and J by 3 bases, leaving 19 bases between them. The CDR3 loop reads CASKGSAGNVYEQYF. The CDR3 DNA sequence: TGTGCCAGCAAAGGGTCGGCGGGGAACGTCTACGAGCAGTACTTC.

V and J are TRBV19 and TRBJ1-1; D gene ambiguous. The CDR3 length is 15 residues. Trimming pared 1 base from V and 1 base from J, leaving 10 bases between. Germline loops: CDR1 LNHDA, CDR2 SQIVND (reference sequence). This CDR3 is CASSIGWTQNTEAFF. The CDR3 nucleotides read TGTGCCAGTAGTATAGGGTGGACCCAGAACACTGAAGCTTTCTTT.

This CDR3 reads CASSPILTVDYGYTF. For the CDR3, the DNA is TGTGCCAGCTCACCCATTCTGACAGTGGACTATGGCTACACCTTC. J is TRBJ1-2 and V is TRBV18, with D tentatively TRBD1 (5 bases). Germline loops: CDR1 KGHSH, CDR2 LQKENI. Trimming removed 3 bases from V and 3 bases from J, with 14 bases in between. The CDR3 is 15 residues long.

The chain carries TRBV7-2 and TRBJ1-1; no firm D call. This CDR3 spans 15 amino acids. CDR1 is SGHTA, CDR2 FQGNSA, per germline. V lost 4 bases, J lost 1 base, and 13 bases lay in between. DNA of the CDR3: TGTGCCAGCAGCTGGAAAAAGGCGGGGAACACTGAAGCTTTCTTT. It is translated as CASSWKKAGNTEAFF.

The genes are TRBV6-5 and TRBJ2-1; weak D call: TRBD1 (6 bases). Per germline, CDR1 MNHEY and CDR2 SVGAGI. The CDR3 extends over 14 amino acids. Trimming pared 2 bases from V and 3 bases from J, leaving 8 bases between. The DNA for the CDR3 is TGTGCCAGCAGTTACCGGACAGACTACAATGAGCAGTTCTTC. Protein product: CASSYRTDYNEQFF.

The CDR3 coding sequence is TGTGCCAGCAGTGCCCAGTACCAAGAGACCCAGTACTTC. Protein sequence: CASSAQYQETQYF. V gene TRBV28 combines with J gene TRBJ2-5; no firm D call. The CDR3 is 13 amino acids. Germline loops: CDR1 MDHEN, CDR2 SYDVKM. V lost 5 bases and J lost 0, with 7 bases in between.

This clone was found a few times. The chain recombines TRBV28 with TRBJ2-7; D is unresolved. CDR1 MDHEN and CDR2 SYDVKM come from the germline V gene. CDR3 length: 12 residues. The V end was cut by 2 bases, the J end by 6 bases, with 8 bases between. This CDR3 is CASSLLGSEQYF. As DNA, the CDR3 is TGTGCCAGCAGTTTACTCGGGTCCGAGCAGTACTTC. Together with reference TRBV28 and TRBJ2-7, the CDR3 gives the full variable domain: DVKVTQSSRYLVKRTGEKVFLECVQDMDHENMFWYRQDPGLGLRLIYFSYDVKMKEKGDIPEGYSVSREKKERFSLILESASTNQTSMYLCASSLLGSEQYFGPGTRLTVT.

The chain couples TRBV2 to TRBJ1-6; unclear D gene. Trimming took 7 bases from V and 7 from J, leaving 14 bases between them. Germline CDR1 is SNHLY and CDR2 is FYNNEI. The CDR3 sequence is 14 residues long. The CDR3 sequence is CASIALTFNSPLHF. CDR3 coding DNA: TGTGCCAGCATAGCTCTAACTTTCAATTCACCCCTCCACTTT.

The chain carries TRBV28 and TRBJ1-2, with D perhaps matching TRBD1 (5 bases). Germline V lookup: CDR1 MDHEN, CDR2 SYDVKM. There are 16 residues in the CDR3. V was trimmed by 5 bases and J by 2 bases, leaving 18 bases between them. This CDR3 is CASSRDGQETNYGYTF. CDR3 sequence (DNA): TGTGCCAGCAGTAGGGACGGACAAGAGACAAACTATGGCTACACCTTC.

The CDR3 DNA is TGTGCCAGCAGCTTAAGCGGATACAATGAGCAGTTCTTC. This encodes CASSLSGYNEQFF. This chain links TRBV7-9 with TRBJ2-1; possibly TRBD2 for D (5 bases). The CDR3 length is 13 residues. The V end lost 2 bases, the J end lost 4 bases, and 6 bases lay between the germline ends. Germline CDR1 SEHNR, CDR2 FQNEAQ (reference sequence).